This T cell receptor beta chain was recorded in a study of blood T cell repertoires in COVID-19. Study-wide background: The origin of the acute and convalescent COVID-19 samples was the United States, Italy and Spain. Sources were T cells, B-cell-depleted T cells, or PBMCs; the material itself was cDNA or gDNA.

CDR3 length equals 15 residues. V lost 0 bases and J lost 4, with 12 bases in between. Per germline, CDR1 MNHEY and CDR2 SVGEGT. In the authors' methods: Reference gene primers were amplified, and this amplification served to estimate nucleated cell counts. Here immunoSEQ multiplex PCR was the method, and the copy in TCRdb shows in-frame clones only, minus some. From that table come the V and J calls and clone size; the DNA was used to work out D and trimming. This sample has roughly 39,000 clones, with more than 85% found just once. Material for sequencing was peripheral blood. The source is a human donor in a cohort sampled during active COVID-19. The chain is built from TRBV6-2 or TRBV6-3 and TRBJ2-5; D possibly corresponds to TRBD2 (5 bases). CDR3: CASSYSSSGGETQYF. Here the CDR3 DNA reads TGTGCCAGCAGTTACTCGTCCAGCGGAGGAGAGACCCAGTACTTC.